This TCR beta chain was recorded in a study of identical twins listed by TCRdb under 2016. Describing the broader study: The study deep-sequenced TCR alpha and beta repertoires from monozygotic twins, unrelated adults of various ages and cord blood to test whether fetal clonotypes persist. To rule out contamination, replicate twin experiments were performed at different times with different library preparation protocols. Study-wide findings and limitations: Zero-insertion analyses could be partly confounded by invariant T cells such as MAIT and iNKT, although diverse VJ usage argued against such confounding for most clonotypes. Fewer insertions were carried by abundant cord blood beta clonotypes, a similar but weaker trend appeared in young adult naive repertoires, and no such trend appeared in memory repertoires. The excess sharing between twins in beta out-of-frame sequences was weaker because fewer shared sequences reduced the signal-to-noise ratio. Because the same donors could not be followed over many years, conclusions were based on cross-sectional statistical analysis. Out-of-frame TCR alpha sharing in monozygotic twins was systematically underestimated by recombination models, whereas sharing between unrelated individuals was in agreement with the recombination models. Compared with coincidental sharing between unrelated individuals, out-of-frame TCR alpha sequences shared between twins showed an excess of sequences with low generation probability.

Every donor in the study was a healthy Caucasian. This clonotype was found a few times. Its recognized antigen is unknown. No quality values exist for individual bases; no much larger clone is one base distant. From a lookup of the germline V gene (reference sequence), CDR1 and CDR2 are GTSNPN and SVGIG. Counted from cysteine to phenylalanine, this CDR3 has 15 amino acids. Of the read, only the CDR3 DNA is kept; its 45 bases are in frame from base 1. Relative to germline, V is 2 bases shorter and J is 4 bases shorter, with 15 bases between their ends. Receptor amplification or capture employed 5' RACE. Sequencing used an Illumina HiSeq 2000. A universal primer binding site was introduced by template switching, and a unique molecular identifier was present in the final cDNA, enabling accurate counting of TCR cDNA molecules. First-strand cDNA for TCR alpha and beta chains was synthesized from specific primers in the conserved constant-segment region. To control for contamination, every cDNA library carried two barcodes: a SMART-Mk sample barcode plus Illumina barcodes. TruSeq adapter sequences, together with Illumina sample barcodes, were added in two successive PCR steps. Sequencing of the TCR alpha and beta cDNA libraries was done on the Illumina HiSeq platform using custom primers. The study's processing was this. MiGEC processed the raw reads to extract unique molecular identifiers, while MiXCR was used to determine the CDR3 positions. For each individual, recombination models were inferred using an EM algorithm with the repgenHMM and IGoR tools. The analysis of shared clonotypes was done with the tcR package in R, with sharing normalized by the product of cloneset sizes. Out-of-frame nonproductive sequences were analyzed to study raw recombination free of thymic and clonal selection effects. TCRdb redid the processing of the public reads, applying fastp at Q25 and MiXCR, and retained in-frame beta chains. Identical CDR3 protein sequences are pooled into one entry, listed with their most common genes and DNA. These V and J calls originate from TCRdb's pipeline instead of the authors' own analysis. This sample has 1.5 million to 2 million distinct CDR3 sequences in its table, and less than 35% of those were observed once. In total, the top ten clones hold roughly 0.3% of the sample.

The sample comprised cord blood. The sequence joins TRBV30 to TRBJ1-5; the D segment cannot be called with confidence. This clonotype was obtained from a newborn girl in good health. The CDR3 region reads CAWSTHGSRNQPQHF. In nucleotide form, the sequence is TGTGCCTGGAGTACCCACGGGTCGAGGAATCAGCCCCAGCATTTT.